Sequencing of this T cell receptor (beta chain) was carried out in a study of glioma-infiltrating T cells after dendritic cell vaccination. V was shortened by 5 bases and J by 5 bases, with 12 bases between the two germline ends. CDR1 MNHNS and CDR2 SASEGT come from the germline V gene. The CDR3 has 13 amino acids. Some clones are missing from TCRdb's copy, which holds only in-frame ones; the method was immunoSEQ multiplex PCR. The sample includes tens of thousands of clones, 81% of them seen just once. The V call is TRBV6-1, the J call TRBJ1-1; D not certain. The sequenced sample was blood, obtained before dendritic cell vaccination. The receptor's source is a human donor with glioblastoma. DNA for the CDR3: TGTGCCAGCAGTCAATTGAGGGCAACTGAAGCTTTCTTT. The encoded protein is CASSQLRATEAFF.